Each of the 24 T cell receptor beta chains below was sequenced from the same sample in a study of regulatory T cells in long-lasting Graves disease. Time point specified: persistent/refractory GD, antithyroid drugs over 5 years with positive TRAb. From RNA extracted from PBMCs, the TCR library was made. Sequencing libraries for TCR beta were prepared with iRepertoire HTBI primers and Arm-PCR of CDR3 regions. TCRdb itself ran the multiplex PCR reads through MiXCR, one entry per CDR3 protein. The top ten clones hold about 27% of a sample with about 450,000 distinct CDR3 sequences, about a quarter of them seen once. The sample was peripheral blood mononuclear cells (PBMCs), taken when the disease was refractory, from a patient treated with antithyroid drugs. Receptors were obtained from a female donor with Graves disease.

This clonotype was seen at least ten times. The chain is built from TRBV20-1 and TRBJ1-6; D possibly corresponds to TRBD1 (5 bases). Germline values: CDR1 DFQATT, CDR2 SNEGSKA (reference sequence). CDR3 length equals 13 residues. Trimming stripped 5 bases from V and 9 bases from J, with 14 bases between. CDR3 coding DNA: TGCAGTGCTCCCGTTATCGGGGGTTCACCCCTCCACTTT. It yields the protein CSAPVIGGSPLHF.

This clonotype was seen more than once but under ten times. With a much larger clone just one base away, this may be a read error. The genes are TRBV2 and TRBJ1-2; 9 nucleotides line up with TRBD1. The CDR3 contains 14 residues. J lost 4 bases, V lost 6 bases, and 6 bases had no gene match. Germline CDR1 SNHLY, CDR2 FYNNEI. CDR3 coding DNA: TGTGCCAGCAGCCCGGACAGGGGAGGCTATGGCTACACCTTC. Translation: CASSPDRGGYGYTF.

This sequence joins TRBV11-2 and TRBJ2-3; TRBD2 is a possible D gene (6 bases). Germline-derived CDR1 and CDR2 are SGHAT and FQNNGV. The CDR3 is 16 residues long. Trimming cost V 1 base and J 5 bases, with 16 bases left between them. The CDR3 protein is CASSLGLTGDLDTQYF. CDR3 in DNA: TGTGCCAGCAGCTTAGGGTTGACGGGAGATTTAGATACGCAGTATTTT.

This clonotype came up a few times. The chain is built from TRBV5-1 and TRBJ1-2, with D tentatively TRBD1 (5 bases). Germline V CDR1 and CDR2: SGHRS, YFSETQ. The V and J ends lost 0 bases and 4 bases respectively, with 13 bases between them. This CDR3 spans 15 amino acids. The CDR3 bases are TGCGCCAGCAGCTTGGCCGGGGGGGAGTCCTATGGCTACACCTTC. As protein: CASSLAGGESYGYTF.

This sequence joins TRBV27 and TRBJ2-7, with unresolved D. Germline assignment: CDR1 MNHEY and CDR2 SMNVEV (reference sequence). V dropped 0 bases and J dropped 2 bases, with 11 bases sitting between them. There are 15 residues in the CDR3. The CDR3: CASSLSSQETYEQYF. The CDR3 DNA reads TGTGCCAGCAGTTTATCGTCGCAGGAGACCTACGAGCAGTACTTC.

This sequence joins TRBV6-4 and TRBJ2-4, with 9 bases matching TRBD1. This CDR3 has 13 amino acids. Germline V gene data show CDR1 as MRHNA and CDR2 as SNTAGT. V lost 7 bases, J lost 9 bases, and 7 bases stayed unmatched. The CDR3 spells CASTHGQGCIQYF. CDR3 coding DNA: TGTGCCAGCACCCACGGACAGGGGTGCATTCAGTACTTC.

This chain links TRBV30 with TRBJ2-5, with 10 bases matching TRBD2. V trimming: 1 base; J trimming: 3 bases; junction bases outside the gene matches: 8. Germline V gene lookup returns CDR1 GTSNPN and CDR2 SVGIG (reference sequence). The CDR3 runs 16 residues. For the CDR3, the DNA is TGTGCCTGGAGTGGGTGGCGTCTAGCGGGAGAAGAGACCCAGTACTTC. It encodes CAWSGWRLAGEETQYF.

This clonotype was counted ten times or more. The V gene is TRBV28, the J gene TRBJ1-2; D remains unclear. The germline V gene encodes CDR1 MDHEN and CDR2 SYDVKM. This CDR3 has 14 residues. V was shortened by 2 bases and J by 7 bases, with 14 bases between the two germline ends. The CDR3 coding sequence is TGTGCCAGCAGTTTACCCCGCGGGGTGGTTGGCTACACCTTC. Protein: CASSLPRGVVGYTF.

V is TRBV2 and J is TRBJ2-3; D gene uncertain. The CDR3 contains 14 residues. The germline V gene encodes CDR1 SNHLY and CDR2 FYNNEI. V was cut by 5 bases and J by 6 bases, with 15 bases left in between. The CDR3 protein is CASSPNSGMDTQYF. For the CDR3, the DNA is TGTGCCAGCAGTCCCAATTCCGGCATGGATACGCAGTATTTT.

This clonotype was counted a few times. The chain employs TRBV24-1 and TRBJ2-7; the match to TRBD1 covers 9 bases. Germline V lookup: CDR1 KGHDR, CDR2 SFDVKD. V lost 7 bases, J lost 2 bases, and 5 bases stayed unmatched. This CDR3 region has 14 residues. Here the CDR3 DNA reads TGTGCCACCAGCCTGGGACAGGGTGCCTACGAGCAGTACTTC. It codes for CATSLGQGAYEQYF.

This clonotype was seen at least ten times. V is TRBV5-1 and J is TRBJ1-5; possibly TRBD1 for D (5 bases). CDR3 size: 15 residues. V lost 0 bases and J lost 0, with 7 bases in between. CDR1 is SGHRS and CDR2 is YFSETQ in the germline V gene. CDR3 nucleotide sequence: TGCGCCAGCAGCTTGGACGGGGGTAGCAATCAGCCCCAGCATTTT. Translating it yields CASSLDGGSNQPQHF.

This clonotype was counted at least ten times. DNA of the CDR3: TGTGCCAGCAGAAGGAGTAGCGGGATACCCCAAGAGACCCAGTACTTC. Its translation is CASRRSSGIPQETQYF. The rearrangement uses TRBV7-2 and TRBJ2-5; TRBD2 matches at 8 bases. V was pared by 6 bases and J by 1 base, with 10 bases of the junction left unmatched. There are 16 residues in the CDR3. Germline CDR1 is SGHTA and CDR2 is FQGNSA.

This clonotype occurred many times. The rearrangement joins TRBV7-2 to TRBJ1-4; 7 bases are a match to TRBD1. V was clipped by 5 bases and J by 4 bases; unmatched bases: 4. Per germline, CDR1 SGHTA and CDR2 FQGNSA. The CDR3 runs to 14 residues. CDR3 sequence: CASSLTGYNEKLFF. CDR3 DNA sequence: TGTGCCAGCAGCCTGACAGGGTATAATGAAAAACTGTTTTTT.

This clonotype was found a few times. The chain uses TRBV20-1 and TRBJ1-5; TRBD1 might be the D (5 bases). The V end was cut by 4 bases, the J end by 7 bases, with 14 bases between. The germline V gene encodes CDR1 DFQATT and CDR2 SNEGSKA (reference sequence). This CDR3 region has 13 residues. CDR3 bases: TGCAGTGCTAATGGGGGGTCGGGGCAGCCCCAGCATTTT. Its translation is CSANGGSGQPQHF.

This clonotype turned up a few times. The J gene is TRBJ2-7, the V gene TRBV20-1, with a tentative D call TRBD2 (6 bases). CDR3 length: 13 amino acids. Germline V gene sequence: CDR1 DFQATT, CDR2 SNEGSKA (reference sequence). Trimming stripped 5 bases from V and 3 bases from J, with 14 bases between. CDR3 nucleotides: TGCAGTGCTCGGGGACCCGGGAGCTACGAGCAGTACTTC. Translated: CSARGPGSYEQYF.

The chain has TRBV7-8 and TRBJ1-5, with 10 positions matching TRBD1. Trimming at V came to 3 bases and at J to 2 bases, leaving 13 bases not matched to a gene. Germline assignment: CDR1 SGHVS and CDR2 FQNEAQ. The CDR3 runs 19 residues. The CDR3 DNA sequence: TGTGCCAGCAGCTTCTCCGGACAGGGGGGGGATATTCGCAATCAGCCCCAGCATTTT. Residues: CASSFSGQGGDIRNQPQHF. Drawing the rest from reference TRBV7-8 and TRBJ1-5, the complete variable domain is GAGVSQSPRYKVAKRGQDVALRCDPISGHVSLFWYQQALGQGPEFLTYFQNEAQLDKSGLPSDRFFAERPEGSVSTLKIQRTQQEDSAVYLCASSFSGQGGDIRNQPQHFGDGTRLSIL.

This clonotype appeared a few times. This rearrangement joins TRBV19 to TRBJ2-7; TRBD1 agrees at 7 bases. This CDR3 is 13 amino acids long. Per the germline V gene, CDR1 is LNHDA and CDR2 is SQIVND (reference sequence). J lost 6 bases, V lost 4 bases, and 6 bases had no gene match. The CDR3 region is CASSTQGFGEQYF. CDR3 coding DNA: TGTGCCAGTAGTACACAGGGGTTCGGCGAGCAGTACTTC.

This clonotype was detected many times. This chain uses TRBV28 with TRBJ1-6; TRBD1 matches 10 bases. CDR1 is MDHEN and CDR2 is SYDVKM in the germline V gene. CDR3 length equals 17 residues. Trimming at V came to 5 bases and at J to 7 bases, leaving 11 bases not matched to a gene. CDR3 sequence (DNA): TGTGCCAGCAGTCCCCAGGGACAGGGGCTACCGAATTCACCCCTCCACTTT. Its translation is CASSPQGQGLPNSPLHF.

This clonotype was seen many times. V and J are TRBV18 and TRBJ2-6; no reliable D call. CDR3 length: 15 amino acids. Trimming left V 5 bases short and J 0 bases short, with 8 bases between. Germline lookup yields CDR1 KGHSH and CDR2 LQKENI. The CDR3 loop is CASSGGTSGANVLTF. In nucleotides, the CDR3 is TGTGCCAGCTCAGGCGGTACCTCTGGGGCCAACGTCCTGACTTTC.

The gene calls are TRBV9 and TRBJ1-1; TRBD1 is a possible D gene (5 bases). Trimming left V 4 bases short and J 0 bases short, with 16 bases between. This CDR3 has 16 amino acids. Germline-derived CDR1 and CDR2 are SGDLS and YYNGEE. DNA for the CDR3: TGTGCCAGCAGCCCCCGACAGACGCCCTTGAACACTGAAGCTTTCTTT. This gives the protein CASSPRQTPLNTEAFF.

This clonotype was recorded at least ten times. The chain recombines TRBV7-9 with TRBJ2-5; D unclear. CDR1 and CDR2 (germline): SEHNR, FQNEAQ (reference sequence). V was trimmed by 2 bases and J by 4 bases, leaving 5 bases between them. The CDR3 runs to 12 residues. The CDR3 is CASSLILETQYF. The CDR3 nucleotides are TGTGCCAGCAGCTTAATCCTAGAGACCCAGTACTTC. Full variable domain (rest looked up from reference TRBV7-9 and TRBJ2-5): DTGVSQNPRHKITKRGQNVTFRCDPISEHNRLYWYRQTLGQGPEFLTYFQNEAQLEKSRLLSDRFSAERPKGSFSTLEIQRTEQGDSAMYLCASSLILETQYFGPGTRLLVL.

At least ten counts were recorded for this clonotype. The CDR3, as DNA: TGTGCCAGCAGTTTGGACACAGGTGCGGAGACCCAGTACTTC. Translation gives CASSLDTGAETQYF. The V and J genes are TRBV12-3 or TRBV12-4 and TRBJ2-5, with a possible D match to TRBD1 (5 bases). The V gene lost 3 bases and the J gene lost 5 bases, with 13 bases spanning the gap. The CDR3 is 14 residues long.

This clonotype was picked up many times. V usage is TRBV6-2 or TRBV6-3 and J usage is TRBJ1-6; 7 nucleotides line up with TRBD1. The V gene's germline CDR1 is MNHEY and CDR2 SVGEGT. The CDR3 is 16 residues long. Trimming removed 5 bases from V and 0 bases from J; junction bases left unmatched: 4. The CDR3 DNA reads as TGTGCCAGCAGTGAGCGGGACAGCTCCTATAATTCACCCCTCCACTTT. Translated: CASSERDSSYNSPLHF.

This clonotype was counted at least ten times. The V call is TRBV28, the J call TRBJ2-7; TRBD1 aligns across 7 bases. The length of the CDR3 is 14 residues. Trimming removed 5 bases from V and 2 bases from J; junction bases left unmatched: 6. Per germline, CDR1 MDHEN and CDR2 SYDVKM. Here the CDR3 reads CASSPWDSPYEQYF. The DNA of the CDR3 is TGTGCCAGCAGTCCATGGGACAGCCCCTACGAGCAGTACTTC.